Listed below are T cell receptor beta chains from one sample, sequenced in a study of blood T cell repertoires in COVID-19. Data came from immunoSEQ multiplex PCR; TCRdb stores just in-frame clones and leaves some out. There are 72,000 or so clones in the sample; around 86% occur only once, and around 13% lies in the top ten. Source material: peripheral blood. These receptor sequences come from an older woman with acute or convalescent COVID-19. The CDR3 runs from the conserved cysteine through the conserved F or W. D genes are given only for firm matches. Clone size is stated in some rows and not others, as once, few, many or a class when expanded.

TRBD2	TRBV5-1	NA	TRBJ2-5	TGCGCCAGCAGTAAGGGTTCTAGCGGGGAGACCCAGTACTTC	CASSKGSSGETQYF
TRBD1	TRBV28	NA	TRBJ1-2	TGTGCCAGCAGTCGTGACAGGGGGAACTATGGCTACACCTTC	CASSRDRGNYGYTF
TRBD2	TRBV19	NA	TRBJ2-3	TGTGCCAGTAGTCCATTGCTAGCGGATCCTAATACGCAGTATTTT	CASSPLLADPNTQYF
TRBD2	TRBV5-4	NA	TRBJ2-3	TGTGCCAGCAGCCTAGCGGGGGGCACTAGCACAGATACGCAGTATTTT	CASSLAGGTSTDTQYF
NA	TRBV28	NA	TRBJ1-1	TGTGCCAGCAGTTTCACCGGGTGGTCGAACACTGAAGCTTTCTTT	CASSFTGWSNTEAFF
NA	TRBV6-5	NA	TRBJ1-5	TGTGCCAGCAGTCGGGGGGCGGATCAGCCCCAGCATTTT	CASSRGADQPQHF
NA	TRBV21-1	few	TRBJ2-7	TGTGCCAGCAGCGCCAAGGGACAGGACTACTACGAGCAGTACTTC	CASSAKGQDYYEQYF
NA	TRBV9	NA	TRBJ1-6	TGTGCCAGCACCCGGACAGAAAGCAATTCACCCCTCCACTTT	CASTRTESNSPLHF
NA	TRBV27	NA	TRBJ2-2	TGTGCCAGCAGTGGGTCGGGAGTCACCGGGGAGCTGTTTTTT	CASSGSGVTGELFF
NA	TRBV19	NA	TRBJ2-3	TGTGCCAGTAGTTCGCAGGGTCGATCCACAGATACGCAGTATTTT	CASSSQGRSTDTQYF
TRBD2	TRBV5-1	once	TRBJ2-7	TGCGCCAGCAGCTTTGGCAGCGGGGGCTACGAGCAGTACTTC	CASSFGSGGYEQYF
NA	TRBV2	few	TRBJ1-2	TGTGCCAGCAGTGAAGCGTACTGGGGTGGAGGTTATGGCTACACCTTC	CASSEAYWGGGYGYTF
TRBD1	TRBV4-1	NA	TRBJ1-5	TGCGCCAGCAGCCCTGACAGGGACAGCCAGCCCCAGCATTTT	CASSPDRDSQPQHF
TRBD1	TRBV11-2	few	TRBJ1-3	TGTGCCAGCAGCCGGGACAGGGAAAACACCATATATTTT	CASSRDRENTIYF
NA	TRBV28	NA	TRBJ1-1	TGTGCCAGCAGAACCCTGGCGGGGGGGAACACTGAAGCTTTCTTT	CASRTLAGGNTEAFF
TRBD1	TRBV5-4	NA	TRBJ1-1	TGTGCCAGCAGCTGGGCCACAGGGGCCGACACTGAAGCTTTCTTT	CASSWATGADTEAFF
NA	TRBV6-4	NA	TRBJ2-3	TGTGCCAGCAGAAGACAGCCTAGCACAGATACGCAGTATTTT	CASRRQPSTDTQYF
NA	TRBV5-1	NA	TRBJ1-1	TGCGCCAGCAGCTTGGAGAGTACAGGAGTAGGCACTGAAGCTTTCTTT	CASSLESTGVGTEAFF
NA	TRBV18	NA	TRBJ2-7	TGTGCCAGCTCACCATTAGGGGACGAGCAGTACTTC	CASSPLGDEQYF
NA	TRBV4-2	NA	TRBJ2-4	TGTGCCAGCAGCCTGCTTAGGAGGGGCCAGTCCAAAAACATTCAGTACTTC	CASSLLRRGQSKNIQYF
TRBD1	TRBV29-1	few	TRBJ2-7	TGCAGCGTCGGAAGTTATGGGGACAGGGTGTACTTC	CSVGSYGDRVYF
TRBD1	TRBV3-1/TRBV3-2	NA	TRBJ1-2	TGTGCCAGCAGCCCCGGAAACAGGGGTTCCTCCAACTATGGCTACACCTTC	CASSPGNRGSSNYGYTF
TRBD1	TRBV6-7	NA	TRBJ1-5	TGTGCCAGCCTATGGGACAGGTCGGAGCCCCAGCATTTT	CASLWDRSEPQHF
TRBD2	TRBV5-1	once	TRBJ2-7	TGCGCCAGCAGCCCTATAGGGACTAGCGGGGAGTACGAGCAGTACTTC	CASSPIGTSGEYEQYF
NA	TRBV30	NA	TRBJ2-3	TGTGCCTGGAGTGTAATCGTCACAGATACGCAGTATTTT	CAWSVIVTDTQYF
NA	TRBV2	NA	TRBJ2-7	TGTGCCAGCAGTGAAGTCCAGGGATACGAGCAGTACTTC	CASSEVQGYEQYF
NA	TRBV6-6	NA	TRBJ1-2	TGTGCCAGCAGTACCGGAGCTAACTATGGCTACACCTTC	CASSTGANYGYTF
NA	TRBV5-6	once	TRBJ1-2	TGTGCCAGCAGCAAGGCGGGACGGATAGCTAACTATGGCTACACCTTC	CASSKAGRIANYGYTF
NA	TRBV7-8	NA	TRBJ1-2	TGTGCCAGCAACGGACAGTCGGTAAACTATGGCTACACCTTC	CASNGQSVNYGYTF
TRBD2	TRBV7-2	NA	TRBJ2-2	TGTGCCAGCAGCCGGCGACTAGCGGGGGGGCGGACCGGGGAGCTGTTTTTT	CASSRRLAGGRTGELFF
TRBD1	TRBV18	once	TRBJ2-1	TGTGCCAGCTCACCAGTGGGGACAGGGGTAAACAATGAGCAGTTCTTC	CASSPVGTGVNNEQFF
TRBD1	TRBV7-9	NA	TRBJ1-6	TGTGCCAGCAGCCGGGACAGGGCAAATTCACCCCTCCACTTT	CASSRDRANSPLHF
TRBD2	TRBV4-1	once	TRBJ2-1	TGCGCCAGCAGCCAAGAAATGACTAGCGGGGGTGATGAGCAGTTCTTC	CASSQEMTSGGDEQFF
TRBD1	TRBV5-4	NA	TRBJ2-5	TGTGCCAGCAGCTCGGACAGACAGGGGGCAGAGACCCAGTACTTC	CASSSDRQGAETQYF
TRBD1	TRBV30	NA	TRBJ2-3	TGTGCCTCCGGGACAGGGACAGATACGCAGTATTTT	CASGTGTDTQYF
NA	TRBV18	NA	TRBJ1-2	TGTGCCAGCTCACTAACAGAGACCGACTATGGCTACACCTTC	CASSLTETDYGYTF
NA	TRBV5-1	NA	TRBJ1-1	TGCGCCAGCAGCGTATACAGGGAAACTGAAGCTTTCTTT	CASSVYRETEAFF
TRBD2	TRBV3-1/TRBV3-2	NA	TRBJ2-3	TGTGCCAGCAGCCATAGCGGGGGGGCTAACACAGATACGCAGTATTTT	CASSHSGGANTDTQYF
TRBD1	TRBV5-1	NA	TRBJ1-4	TGCGCCAGCAGCCCAGGACAGGGTGAAGGTGAAAAACTGTTTTTT	CASSPGQGEGEKLFF
TRBD1	TRBV6-1	NA	TRBJ1-1	TGTGCCAGCAGTGAATCCGGGACAGGGGGCACCACTGAAGCTTTCTTT	CASSESGTGGTTEAFF